The clone carrying this TCR beta chain was seen repeatedly, ten times or more. Germline lookup yields CDR1 SGDLS and CDR2 YYNGEE. V lost 0 bases to trimming and J lost 10 bases, with 13 bases between them. The CDR3 has 13 residues. The data are from a study of HIV-infected patients and healthy controls. Study summary: No general T-cell lymphocytopenia was present, and per-chain CDR3 totals resembled those of controls.

Alpha and beta constant-region primers primed reverse transcription of about 500 ng RNA. Separate chain-specific third strand synthesis with multiplexing indices produced the alpha and beta libraries. Two random hexamers, added before amplification and joined, formed each molecule's 12-nucleotide barcode. Each CDR3 protein gets one entry after TCRdb re-called the 5' RACE reads with MiXCR. Of about 9,600 distinct CDR3 sequences in the sample, 7.3% were seen once. No cell fractionation was done, so the repertoire covers all unsorted peripheral blood T cells. The sequence came from an adult with HIV infection. The sequences come from blood, collected before antiretroviral therapy. The chain is built from TRBV9 and TRBJ1-1; D gene unclear. In DNA form, the CDR3 reads TGTGCCAGCAGCGTAGAAGGGAAAGGGAGAGCTTTCTTT. This codes for CASSVEGKGRAFF.